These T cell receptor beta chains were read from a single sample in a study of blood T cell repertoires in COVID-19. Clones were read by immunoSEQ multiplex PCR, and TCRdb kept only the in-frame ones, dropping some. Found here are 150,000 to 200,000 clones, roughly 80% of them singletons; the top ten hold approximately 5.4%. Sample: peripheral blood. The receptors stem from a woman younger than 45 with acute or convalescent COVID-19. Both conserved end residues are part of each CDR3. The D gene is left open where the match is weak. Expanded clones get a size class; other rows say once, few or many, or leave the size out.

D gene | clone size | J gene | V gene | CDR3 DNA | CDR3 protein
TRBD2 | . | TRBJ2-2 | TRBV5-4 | TGTGCCAGCAGTTCCGGACTAGCGGTGGCCGGGGAGCTGTTTTTT | CASSSGLAVAGELFF
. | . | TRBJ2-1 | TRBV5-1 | TGCGCCAGCAGCACTACAATGAGCTCCTACAATGAGCAGTTCTTC | CASSTTMSSYNEQFF
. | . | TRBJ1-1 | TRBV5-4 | TGTGCCAGCAGATGGAGGGGGGGAGGAACTGAAGCTTTCTTT | CASRWRGGGTEAFF
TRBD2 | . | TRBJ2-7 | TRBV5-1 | TGCGCCAGCAGCTCGACTAGCGGGGGCTCCTACGAGCAGTACTTC | CASSSTSGGSYEQYF
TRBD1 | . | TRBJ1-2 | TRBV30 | TGTGCTTTTTGCAGGACAGGGGGCTTTATTCATGGCTACACCTTC | CAFCRTGGFIHGYTF
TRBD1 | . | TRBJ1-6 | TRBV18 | TGTGCCAGCTCACTGACAGGGGAAAGGAGTTCACCCCTCCACTTT | CASSLTGERSSPLHF
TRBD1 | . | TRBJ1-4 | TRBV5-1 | TGCGCCAGCGTGCCCACCGGGACAGGGGTTGAAAAACTGTTTTTT | CASVPTGTGVEKLFF
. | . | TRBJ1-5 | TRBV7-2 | TGTGCCAGCAGCTACCCCTGCGGGGTAGCCCGTCAGCCCCAGCATTTT | CASSYPCGVARQPQHF
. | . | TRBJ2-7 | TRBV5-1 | TGCGCCAGCAGCCCAGCCCACCCCACCAGGGGAATTGCCTACGAGCAGTACTTC | CASSPAHPTRGIAYEQYF
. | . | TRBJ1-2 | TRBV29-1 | TGCAGCGTTGAACAGGGTTCCTATGGCTACACCTTC | CSVEQGSYGYTF
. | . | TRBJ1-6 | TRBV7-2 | TGTGCCAGCAGCATGTGGACAGTTCTTAATTCACCCCTCCACTTT | CASSMWTVLNSPLHF
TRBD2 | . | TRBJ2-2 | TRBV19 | TGTGCCAGTAGTCCCGGAGCGGGAACCGGGGAGCTGTTTTTT | CASSPGAGTGELFF
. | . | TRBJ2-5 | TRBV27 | TGTGCCAGCGGCCCGGGTTTGGTTGCACCGACGATGTCCCAGTACTTC | CASGPGLVAPTMSQYF
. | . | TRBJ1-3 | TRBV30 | TGTGCCTCCCTACAGGGTTCGGCTGGAAACACCATATATTTT | CASLQGSAGNTIYF
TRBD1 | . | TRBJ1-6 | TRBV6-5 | TGTGCCAGCGGCTTAGACAGGGGTTCACCCCTCCACTTT | CASGLDRGSPLHF
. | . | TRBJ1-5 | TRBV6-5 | TGTGCCGCGCGGGCCGGGGGAGATAGCAATCAGCCCCAGCATTTT | CAARAGGDSNQPQHF
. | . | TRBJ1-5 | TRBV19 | TGTGCCAGTCGGTGGGGGCGGGGCAATCAGCCCCAGCATTTT | CASRWGRGNQPQHF
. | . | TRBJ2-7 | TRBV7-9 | TGTGCCAGCAGCCCGGGACATCCCTACGAGCAGTACTTC | CASSPGHPYEQYF
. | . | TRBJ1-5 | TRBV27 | TGTGCCAGCACTATCCGCCCCAACTATCAGCCCCAGCATTTT | CASTIRPNYQPQHF
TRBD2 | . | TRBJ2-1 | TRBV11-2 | TGTGCCAGCAGCTTAGGGGGGGGGACTAGCTACAATGAGCAGTTCTTC | CASSLGGGTSYNEQFF
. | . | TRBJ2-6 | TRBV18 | TGTGCCAGCTCACCACCAGGGGCTGGGGCCAACGTCCTGACTTTC | CASSPPGAGANVLTF
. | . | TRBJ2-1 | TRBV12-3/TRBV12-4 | TGTGCCAGCAGCCCAACAAGTTACAATGAGCAGTTCTTC | CASSPTSYNEQFF
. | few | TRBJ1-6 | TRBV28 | TGTGCCAGCAGTCGACGCCGGGGCTCCTATAATTCACCCCTCCACTTT | CASSRRRGSYNSPLHF
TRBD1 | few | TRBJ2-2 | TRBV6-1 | TGTGCCAGCAGTGTCGCCAGGGACAGGTACCAAATCAACACCGGGGAGCTGTTTTTT | CASSVARDRYQINTGELFF
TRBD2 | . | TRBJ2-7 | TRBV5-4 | TGTGCCAGCAGCTTTTCGGCGGGGGGGCCGTACGAGCAGTACTTC | CASSFSAGGPYEQYF
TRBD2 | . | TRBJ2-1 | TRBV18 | TGTGCCAGCTCTTCGGAGGGACTAGCCTACAATGAGCAGTTCTTC | CASSSEGLAYNEQFF
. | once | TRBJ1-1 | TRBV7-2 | TGTGCCAGCAGCCATGGGGACTCTGAAGCTTTCTTT | CASSHGDSEAFF
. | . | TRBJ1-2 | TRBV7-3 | TGTGCCAGCAGCCATTTGGGGGCTGCGGGCTACACCTTC | CASSHLGAAGYTF
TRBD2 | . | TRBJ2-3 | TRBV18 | TGTGCCAGCTCACCGGGCCCGGGACTAGCGTACACAGATACGCAGTATTTT | CASSPGPGLAYTDTQYF
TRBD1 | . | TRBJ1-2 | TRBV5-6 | TGTGCCAGCAGCTTGGGGACAGGGAGTGGTGGCTACACCTTC | CASSLGTGSGGYTF